The T cell receptor beta chain under discussion was sequenced for a study of shared clonotypes between healthy human individuals. Background on the study: Samples came from two female and a few male donors aged 18 to 49.

Germline assignment: CDR1 MDHEN and CDR2 SYDVKM. This CDR3 region has 15 residues. With 7 bases removed from V and 10 bases from J, the gap between germline ends came to 25 bases. At deep level, the assay was performed. Unsorted PBMC replicate PCRs drew on roughly 320 ng DNA, representing about 30,000 T cell genomes. Assay: immunoSEQ multiplex PCR; the TCRdb copy retains only in-frame clones and omits some. The sample gives some 500,000 clones, approximately 77% of which show up once; about 11% is in the top ten. The study used around 96 million PBMCs per unsorted sample for genomic DNA. Sequences were obtained from PBMCs. The chain carries TRBV28 and TRBJ2-5, with D perhaps matching TRBD2 (7 bases). The clonotype originates from a woman aged 40 to 50 in good health. Some clones in this sample may be carry-over from other donors' samples. Here the CDR3 reads CASTPGGQGSSRQYF. As DNA, the CDR3 is TGTGCCAGCACCCCCGGGGGGCAGGGGTCCTCTCGCCAGTACTTC.